This is a list of T cell receptor beta chains from one sample in a study of CD8 T cell repertoires and HIV-1 epitope variants. The protocol was immunoSEQ multiplex PCR, while the TCRdb copy is restricted to in-frame clones and leaves out a portion. The profile shows 6,000 to 7,000 clones, 65% to 70% of them singletons. No antigen has been assigned to these receptors. What was sequenced was cultured CD8+ T cells derived from PBMCs. These TCRs come from a male donor with HIV. Both conserved end residues are part of each CDR3. Each record gives: clone size, D gene, J gene, V gene, CDR3 DNA, CDR3 protein. A D gene is named only where the DNA matches it firmly. Some rows have no size entry. The others give once, few or many, or a class for an expanded clone.

abundance: few
d_gene: -
j_gene: TRBJ1-4
v_gene: TRBV28
CDR3nt: TGTGCCAGCAGTTTGGGGTTTATGGCAACTAATGAAAAACTGTTTTTT
CDR3aa: CASSLGFMATNEKLFF

abundance: -
d_gene: -
j_gene: TRBJ2-1
v_gene: TRBV11-3
CDR3nt: TGTGCCAGCAGCTTAAAGTCAGCTCCTCGGAATGAGCAGTTCTTC
CDR3aa: CASSLKSAPRNEQFF

abundance: -
d_gene: -
j_gene: TRBJ2-7
v_gene: TRBV5-1
CDR3nt: TGCGCCAGCAGCCATCAGGGGAGCTACAGCTACGAGCAGTACTTC
CDR3aa: CASSHQGSYSYEQYF

abundance: -
d_gene: -
j_gene: TRBJ2-2
v_gene: TRBV7-6
CDR3nt: TGTGCCAGCAGCTTAGCGGTGGGCGGGACCGGGGAGCTGTTTTTT
CDR3aa: CASSLAVGGTGELFF

abundance: -
d_gene: TRBD2
j_gene: TRBJ2-5
v_gene: TRBV6-5
CDR3nt: TGTGCCAGCACCGCGGGACTAATAACGGAAGAGACCCAGTACTTC
CDR3aa: CASTAGLITEETQYF

abundance: -
d_gene: -
j_gene: TRBJ1-2
v_gene: TRBV28
CDR3nt: TGTGCCAGCAGTTTAAGTGGGGGGGACTTATATGGCTACACCTTC
CDR3aa: CASSLSGGDLYGYTF

abundance: few
d_gene: TRBD1
j_gene: TRBJ1-4
v_gene: TRBV2
CDR3nt: TGTGCCAGCAGGGGGACAGGGGAGTATGAAAAACTGTTTTTT
CDR3aa: CASRGTGEYEKLFF

abundance: few
d_gene: TRBD1
j_gene: TRBJ1-4
v_gene: TRBV7-9
CDR3nt: TGTGCCAGCAGCTTAGCGGGGACAGGGGCTGAAAAACTGTTTTTT
CDR3aa: CASSLAGTGAEKLFF

abundance: few
d_gene: TRBD1
j_gene: TRBJ1-1
v_gene: TRBV7-9
CDR3nt: TGTGCCAGCGACGGGACAGAAGTCCGGACTGAAGCTTTCTTT
CDR3aa: CASDGTEVRTEAFF

abundance: -
d_gene: -
j_gene: TRBJ2-1
v_gene: TRBV6-5
CDR3nt: TGTGCCAGCAGTGAGGGGGGTGAGCAGTTCTTC
CDR3aa: CASSEGGEQFF